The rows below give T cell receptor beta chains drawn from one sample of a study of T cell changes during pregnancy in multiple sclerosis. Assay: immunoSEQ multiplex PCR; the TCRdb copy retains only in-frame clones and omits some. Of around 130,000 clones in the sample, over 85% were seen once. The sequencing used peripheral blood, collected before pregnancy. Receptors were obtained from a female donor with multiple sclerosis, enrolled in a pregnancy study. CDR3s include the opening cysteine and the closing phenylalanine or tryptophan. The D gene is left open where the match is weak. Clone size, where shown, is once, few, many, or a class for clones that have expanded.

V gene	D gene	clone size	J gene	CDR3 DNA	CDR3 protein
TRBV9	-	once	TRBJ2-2	TGTGCCAGCAGCGTCGGTCCTCCTACCGGGGAGCTGTTTTTT	CASSVGPPTGELFF
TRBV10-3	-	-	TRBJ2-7	TGTGCCAGCAGTTACCGCTCCCGGGAGTCCTACGAGCAGTACTTC	CASSYRSRESYEQYF
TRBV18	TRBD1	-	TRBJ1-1	TGTGCCAGCTCACCCCGACAGGGGAACACTGAAGCTTTCTTT	CASSPRQGNTEAFF
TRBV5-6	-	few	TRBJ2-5	TGTGCCAGCAGCTTGGCACGTCAGGGAAAAGAGACCCAGTACTTC	CASSLARQGKETQYF
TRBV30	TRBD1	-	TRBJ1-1	TGTGCCTGGAGTATGGGGACAGGGACCAACACTGAAGCTTTCTTT	CAWSMGTGTNTEAFF
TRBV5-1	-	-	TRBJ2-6	TGCGCCAGCACCGGGTCTGGGGCCAACGTCCTGACTTTC	CASTGSGANVLTF
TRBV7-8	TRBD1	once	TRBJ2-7	TGTGCCAGCAGCTTAGGGGAACAGGGGGAGCAGTACTTC	CASSLGEQGEQYF
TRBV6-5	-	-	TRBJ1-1	TGTGCCAGCAGTTACTCCGCGGTGTCAGGGGATATTGAAGCTTTCTTT	CASSYSAVSGDIEAFF
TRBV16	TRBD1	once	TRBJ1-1	TGTGCCAGCAGCCCAATTACAGGGGCGAACACTGAAGCTTTCTTT	CASSPITGANTEAFF
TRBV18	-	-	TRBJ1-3	TGTGCCAGCTCACCAGACAGTGCGACCATATATTTT	CASSPDSATIYF
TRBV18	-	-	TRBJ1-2	TGTGCCAGCTCACCGTCGGCCAGGGCGGACTATGGCTACACCTTC	CASSPSARADYGYTF
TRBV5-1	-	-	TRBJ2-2	TGCGCCAGCAGCCCCGACACATGGAACACCGGGGAGCTGTTTTTT	CASSPDTWNTGELFF
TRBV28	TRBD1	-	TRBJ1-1	TGTGCCAGCAGTTCGGGACAGGGGGCGTACACTGAAGCTTTCTTT	CASSSGQGAYTEAFF
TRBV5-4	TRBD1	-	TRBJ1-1	TGTGCCAGCAGCCTCACAGGGGAGCGGGAAGCTTTCTTT	CASSLTGEREAFF
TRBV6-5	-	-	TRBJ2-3	TGTGCCAGCAGGAGGGGCACAGATACGCAGTATTTT	CASRRGTDTQYF
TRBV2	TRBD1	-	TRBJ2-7	TGTGCCAGCAGTTCAACCCGGGACAGGGGGACCAATTCCTACGAGCAGTACTTC	CASSSTRDRGTNSYEQYF
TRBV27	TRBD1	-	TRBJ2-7	TGTGCCAGCAGTGACTCGGGGACAGGGGTTGGTGAGCAGTACTTC	CASSDSGTGVGEQYF
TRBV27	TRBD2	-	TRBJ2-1	TGTGCCAGCAGTACCCGGGGGAGGGGTCCATACAATGAGCAGTTCTTC	CASSTRGRGPYNEQFF
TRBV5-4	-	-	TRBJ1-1	TGTGCCAGCAGCTTTAAAAGGGAGAAGAGCACTGAAGCTTTCTTT	CASSFKREKSTEAFF
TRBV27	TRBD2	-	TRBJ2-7	TGTGCCAGCAGTTTAGCAGCGGGGGGGATCCCCTACGAGCAGTACTTC	CASSLAAGGIPYEQYF
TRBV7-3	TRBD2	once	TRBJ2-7	TGTGCCAGCAGTCCCGCGGGAGGCTACGAGCGGTACTTC	CASSPAGGYERYF
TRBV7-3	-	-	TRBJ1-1	TGTGCCAGCAGCTTAACACGGGAGACTGAAGCTTTCTTT	CASSLTRETEAFF
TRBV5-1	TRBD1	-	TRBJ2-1	TGCGCCAGCACCACGGAAGCCGGGACAGGGTACAATGAGCAGTTCTTC	CASTTEAGTGYNEQFF
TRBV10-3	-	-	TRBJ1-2	TGTGCCATCAGTGACGGGGTTGGGGGGGACGGCTACACCTTC	CAISDGVGGDGYTF
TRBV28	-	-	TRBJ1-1	TGTGCCAGCAGAAAGACCGGGAGCTTGAACACTGAAGCTTTCTTT	CASRKTGSLNTEAFF
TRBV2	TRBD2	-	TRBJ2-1	TGTGCCAGCAGTGAGGGACTAGCGTCGGTGGAGCAGTTCTTC	CASSEGLASVEQFF
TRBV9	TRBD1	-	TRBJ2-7	TGTGCCAGCAGCGTAGAAGGACAGGGGGTCTACGAGCAGTACTTC	CASSVEGQGVYEQYF
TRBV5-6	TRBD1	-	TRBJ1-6	TGTGCCAGCAGCTTGGAAGGGGGCAATCCACCCCTCCACTTT	CASSLEGGNPPLHF
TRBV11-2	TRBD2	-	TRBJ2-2	TGTGCCAGCAGCTTATTTAGCGGGAGGGTCACCGGGGAGCTGTTTTTT	CASSLFSGRVTGELFF
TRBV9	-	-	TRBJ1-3	TGTGCCAGCAGCGTAGGGCAGATCTCCCCCCGGGGTTCTGGAAACACCATATATTTT	CASSVGQISPRGSGNTIYF
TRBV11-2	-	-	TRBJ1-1	TGTGCCAGCAGCTTGACGGGCACTGAAGCTTTCTTT	CASSLTGTEAFF
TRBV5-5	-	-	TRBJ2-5	TGTGCCAGCAGCACACCTCCTAGTACGGAGACCCAGTACTTC	CASSTPPSTETQYF
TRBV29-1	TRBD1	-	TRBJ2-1	TGCAGCGTTGGGAATACCGGGACAGGGGGCCGCAATGAGCAGTTCTTC	CSVGNTGTGGRNEQFF
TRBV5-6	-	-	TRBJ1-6	TGTGCCAGCAGCTTGGTACAACCGTATAATTCACCCCTCCACTTT	CASSLVQPYNSPLHF
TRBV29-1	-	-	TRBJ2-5	TGCAGCGTGGAGGACGGAGTCCAAGAGACCCAGTACTTC	CSVEDGVQETQYF
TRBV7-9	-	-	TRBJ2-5	TGTGCCAGCACCCCCCGAGTACGTGAGACCCAGTACTTC	CASTPRVRETQYF
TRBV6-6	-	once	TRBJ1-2	TGTGCCAGCAGATCCGGACAGTCTACCTATGGCTACACCTTC	CASRSGQSTYGYTF
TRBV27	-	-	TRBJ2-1	TGTGCCAGCAGACGAGTCCCCTACAATGAGCAGTTCTTC	CASRRVPYNEQFF
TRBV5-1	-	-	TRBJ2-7	TGCGCCAGCAGCGCTGGGACTGGTCCATCCTACGAGCAGTACTTC	CASSAGTGPSYEQYF
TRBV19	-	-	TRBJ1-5	TGTGCCAGTAGTATAGAGGGCTTCGGAGGAATACAGCCCCAGCATTTT	CASSIEGFGGIQPQHF
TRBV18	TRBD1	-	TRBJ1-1	TGTGCCAGCTCCCCTACAGGGGACACTGAAGCTTTCTTT	CASSPTGDTEAFF
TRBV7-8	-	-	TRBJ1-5	TGTGCCAGCAGCCCTGGGGGGGGCAGGAGCAATCAGCCCCAGCATTTT	CASSPGGGRSNQPQHF
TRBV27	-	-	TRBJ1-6	TGTGCCAGCAGTTTGGGGGGGCTTAATTCACCCCTCCACTTT	CASSLGGLNSPLHF
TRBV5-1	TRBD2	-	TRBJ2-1	TGCGCCAGCAGGGGTGGGGGGACTAGCCTAAATGAGCAGTTCTTC	CASRGGGTSLNEQFF
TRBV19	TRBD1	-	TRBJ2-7	TGTGCCAGTAGTGTACAGGGGGCGTCGAGTGGGTACGAGCAGTACTTC	CASSVQGASSGYEQYF
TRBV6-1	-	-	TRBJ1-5	TGTGCCAGCAGTGAAGCGATGGACAGAGGGAGTAATCAGCCCCAGCATTTT	CASSEAMDRGSNQPQHF